The 18 T cell receptor beta chains reported below all come from one sample, sequenced in a study of PD-1 blockade in classical Hodgkin lymphoma. Profiling relied on immunoSEQ multiplex PCR, and the TCRdb table lists in-frame clones only, not all of them. The table has roughly 20,000 clones, over 65% seen once. Time point indicated: cycle 4 day 1 (C4D1), after five to seven weeks of nivolumab. Relapse after autologous stem cell transplantation occurred in every patient, and brentuximab vedotin exposure varied. The source material was peripheral blood mononuclear cells (PBMCs), sampled before the fourth cycle of nivolumab. The receptors here all came from a human donor with classical Hodgkin lymphoma.

This clone was seen only a few times. J is TRBJ2-1 and V is TRBV7-2; D is undetermined. Per the germline V gene, CDR1 is SGHTA and CDR2 is FQGNSA. V gave up 2 bases and J gave up 6 bases, with 11 bases separating them. There are 14 residues in the CDR3. CDR3 sequence reads: CASSLTGLVNEQFF. The CDR3 DNA reads as TGTGCCAGCAGCTTAACGGGTCTTGTCAATGAGCAGTTCTTC.

V and J are TRBV7-2 and TRBJ1-2; D is possibly TRBD1 (6 bases). CDR1 and CDR2 from the germline V gene are SGHTA and FQGNSA. CDR3 length: 13 amino acids. Trimming took 2 bases from V and 4 from J, leaving 8 bases between them. CDR3 sequence: CASSLTGTYGYTF. The CDR3 DNA follows: TGTGCCAGCAGCTTAACAGGGACCTATGGCTACACCTTC. Combining the CDR3 with reference TRBV7-2 and TRBJ1-2 gives the whole variable domain GAGVSQSPSNKVTEKGKDVELRCDPISGHTALYWYRQSLGQGLEFLIYFQGNSAPDKSGLPSDRFSAERTGGSVSTLTIQRTQQEDSAVYLCASSLTGTYGYTFGSGTRLTVV.

The chain is built from TRBV7-9 and TRBJ2-5; 10 positions match TRBD1. CDR3 length: 17 amino acids. Per germline, CDR1 SEHNR and CDR2 FQNEAQ (reference sequence). Trimming cost V 1 base and J 4 bases; bases outside gene matches: 9. The CDR3 region is CASSLGDRGLSGETQYF. CDR3 DNA sequence: TGTGCCAGCAGCTTAGGAGACAGGGGGCTTTCGGGAGAGACCCAGTACTTC.

This clone was seen only a few times. This sequence joins TRBV6-5 and TRBJ2-7; D is possibly TRBD2 (7 bases). Trimming stripped 2 bases from V and 4 bases from J, with 9 bases between. CDR3 size: 13 residues. Germline lookup yields CDR1 MNHEY and CDR2 SVGAGI. The CDR3 bases are TGTGCCAGCAGTTACGGGAGGGGGTACGAGCAGTACTTC. It yields the protein CASSYGRGYEQYF.

The count of this clone is one. The J gene is TRBJ2-5, the V gene TRBV5-4; D gene uncertain. Trimming shortened V by 3 bases and J by 2 bases, and 20 bases separated the two germline ends. Germline V CDR1 and CDR2: SGHNT, YYREEE (reference sequence). The CDR3 runs to 17 residues. CDR3 sequence reads: CASSSKTGAWAQETQYF. The CDR3 DNA is TGTGCCAGCAGCTCGAAAACTGGAGCGTGGGCACAAGAGACCCAGTACTTC.

This rearrangement joins TRBV27 to TRBJ2-7, with 15 bases lining up with TRBD2. After removal of 6 bases from V and 4 bases from J, the junction contained 7 bases not matched to a gene. CDR1 is MNHEY and CDR2 is SMNVEV in the germline V gene (reference sequence). The CDR3 spans 16 residues. CDR3 nucleotide sequence: TGTGCCAGCAGCACGGGGACTAGCGGGAGGATATACGAGCAGTACTTC. As protein: CASSTGTSGRIYEQYF.

The genes are TRBV19 and TRBJ2-3, with D possibly matching TRBD2 (5 bases). Germline lookup yields CDR1 LNHDA and CDR2 SQIVND (reference sequence). The CDR3 totals 13 residues. V gave up 5 bases and J gave up 4 bases, with 10 bases separating them. Here the CDR3 DNA reads TGTGCCAGTAGTCACCTCGGGGCAGATACGCAGTATTTT. Residues: CASSHLGADTQYF.

This clone was found once. The chain combines TRBV14 with TRBJ2-1, with TRBD2 identical over 10 bases. Trimming removed 2 bases from V and 3 bases from J; junction bases left unmatched: 1. Germline lookup yields CDR1 SGHDN and CDR2 FVKESK. This CDR3 has 15 residues. The CDR3: CASSQLAGDYNEQFF. Written as DNA, the CDR3 is TGTGCCAGCAGCCAACTAGCGGGGGACTACAATGAGCAGTTCTTC.

The chain recombines TRBV5-1 with TRBJ2-5; a possible D gene is TRBD2 (5 bases). This CDR3 comprises 15 residues. The germline gives CDR1 SGHRS, CDR2 YFSETQ. V dropped 0 bases and J dropped 1 base, with 10 bases sitting between them. CDR3 DNA: TGCGCCAGCAGCTTGGGGAGAGGAGGCCAAGAGACCCAGTACTTC. Protein product: CASSLGRGGQETQYF.

This rearrangement joins TRBV18 to TRBJ1-1; maybe TRBD1 (6 bases). CDR1 and CDR2 from the germline V gene are KGHSH and LQKENI. There are 15 residues in the CDR3. Trimming shortened V by 3 bases and J by 1 base, and 12 bases separated the two germline ends. The CDR3 spells CASSPQRGQNTEAFF. DNA of the CDR3: TGTGCCAGCTCACCCCAGAGGGGACAGAACACTGAAGCTTTCTTT.

This chain links TRBV29-1 with TRBJ2-7; 11 positions match TRBD2. The CDR3 covers 14 residues. J was trimmed by 3 bases and V by 6 bases; bases with no gene match: 7. The V gene's germline CDR1 is SQVTM and CDR2 ANQGSEA. The CDR3 protein is CSVLGLAGRYEQYF. CDR3 nucleotide sequence: TGCAGCGTCCTAGGACTAGCGGGCCGCTACGAGCAGTACTTC.

This clone has only a few counts. This chain joins TRBV19 and TRBJ2-7; D unclear. The germline V gene encodes CDR1 LNHDA and CDR2 SQIVND (reference sequence). Trimming cost V 3 bases and J 3 bases, with 9 bases left between them. This CDR3 region has 13 residues. The CDR3 region is CASSMAVNYEQYF. The CDR3, as DNA: TGTGCCAGTAGTATGGCGGTGAACTACGAGCAGTACTTC. Complete variable domain (other parts from reference TRBV19 and TRBJ2-7): DGGITQSPKYLFRKEGQNVTLSCEQNLNHDAMYWYRQDPGQGLRLIYYSQIVNDFQKGDIAEGYSVSREKKESFPLTVTSAQKNPTAFYLCASSMAVNYEQYFGPGTRLTVT.

V usage is TRBV11-3 and J usage is TRBJ2-3; 10 bases agree with TRBD1. The CDR3 is made up of 17 amino acids. Germline CDR1 is SGHNT and CDR2 is YENEEA. The V gene end was trimmed by 5 bases and the J gene end by 4 bases; junction bases not matched to a gene: 12. The CDR3 spells CASSLTTGTGVSDTQYF. The CDR3 DNA sequence: TGTGCCAGCAGCCTGACTACCGGGACAGGGGTGTCAGATACGCAGTATTTT. The variable domain in full, completed from reference TRBV11-3 and TRBJ2-3, reads EAGVVQSPRYKIIEKKQPVAFWCNPISGHNTLYWYLQNLGQGPELLIRYENEEAVDDSQLPKDRFSAERLKGVDSTLKIQPAELGDSAVYLCASSLTTGTGVSDTQYFGPGTRLTVL.

This sequence joins TRBV2 and TRBJ1-1, with TRBD1 as a possible D gene (6 bases). V lost 2 bases and J lost 1, with 17 bases in between. In germline, CDR1 is SNHLY, CDR2 FYNNEI. This CDR3 region has 17 residues. The CDR3 spells CASSEWVGDTSNTEAFF. CDR3 coding DNA: TGTGCCAGCAGTGAATGGGTAGGGGACACTTCGAACACTGAAGCTTTCTTT.

This clone was seen only once. The rearrangement uses TRBV29-1 and TRBJ2-2, with 7 bases fitting TRBD1. The CDR3 has 13 residues. The germline V gene has CDR1 SQVTM and CDR2 ANQGSEA. V trimming: 7 bases; J trimming: 6 bases; junction bases outside the gene matches: 8. CDR3 protein: CSAQITGAGELFF. CDR3 coding DNA: TGCAGCGCTCAAATCACAGGGGCCGGGGAGCTGTTTTTT.

The genes are TRBV10-1 and TRBJ2-3, with D unresolved. V gave up 1 base and J gave up 6 bases, with 8 bases separating them. This CDR3 is 13 amino acids long. CDR1 is WNHNN, CDR2 SYGVQD, per germline (reference sequence). This CDR3 reads CASSEFVSDTQYF. CDR3 DNA sequence: TGCGCCAGCAGTGAGTTCGTGTCGGATACGCAGTATTTT.

The rearrangement links TRBV2 to TRBJ2-7, with D possibly called TRBD1 or TRBD2 (5 bases each). V lost 6 bases and J lost 2, with 14 bases in between. This CDR3 is built from 14 residues. CDR1 and CDR2 (germline): SNHLY, FYNNEI. The CDR3 here is CASRPTGTAYEQYF. The DNA of the CDR3 is TGTGCCAGCAGACCCACCGGGACGGCCTACGAGCAGTACTTC.

The chain combines TRBV6-5 with TRBJ2-5, with 7 bases aligning to TRBD2. Trimming cost V 6 bases and J 7 bases; bases outside gene matches: 11. The CDR3 has 14 residues. Germline CDR1 MNHEY, CDR2 SVGAGI. Here the CDR3 DNA reads TGTGCCAGCAGCCCTGGGACTATACTCGGGACCCAGTACTTC. Encoded protein: CASSPGTILGTQYF.